The next 6 T cell receptor beta chains were all read from a single sample in a study of radiotherapy plus CTLA-4 blockade in lung cancer. The data were produced by immunoSEQ multiplex PCR, yet TCRdb's version contains in-frame clones alone and is incomplete. Of around 45,000 clones in the sample, more than 70% were seen once. The starting material was peripheral blood, obtained from a patient treated with radiotherapy plus ipilimumab. The receptors stem from a human donor with non-small cell lung cancer whose response to radiotherapy plus ipilimumab could not be evaluated.

The rearrangement joins TRBV5-1 to TRBJ2-3; D perhaps matches TRBD1 (6 bases). The CDR3 spans 15 residues. V gave up 1 base and J gave up 6 bases, with 15 bases separating them. CDR1 is SGHRS and CDR2 is YFSETQ in the germline V gene. The CDR3 sequence is CASSLWQGKIDTQYF. CDR3 DNA: TGCGCCAGCAGCTTGTGGCAGGGGAAGATTGATACGCAGTATTTT.

The chain is built from TRBV7-2 and TRBJ1-1, with D perhaps matching TRBD1 (6 bases). The CDR3 is made up of 15 amino acids. Germline V gene data show CDR1 as SGHTA and CDR2 as FQGNSA. Trimming pared 2 bases from V and 0 bases from J, leaving 10 bases between. CDR3: CASSLLRTVNTEAFF. In DNA form, the CDR3 reads TGTGCCAGCAGCTTACTCCGGACAGTGAACACTGAAGCTTTCTTT.

The chain links TRBV7-2 to TRBJ2-1, with 7 bases aligning to TRBD2. The V gene end was trimmed by 2 bases and the J gene end by 7 bases; junction bases not matched to a gene: 5. Looked up from germline, CDR1 is SGHTA and CDR2 is FQGNSA. The CDR3 extends over 14 amino acids. The CDR3 bases are TGTGCCAGCAGCTTAAATGGGGGGGTGAATGAGCAGTTCTTC. It translates to CASSLNGGVNEQFF. Full variable domain (outside the CDR3, taken from reference TRBV7-2 and TRBJ2-1): GAGVSQSPSNKVTEKGKDVELRCDPISGHTALYWYRQSLGQGLEFLIYFQGNSAPDKSGLPSDRFSAERTGGSVSTLTIQRTQQEDSAVYLCASSLNGGVNEQFFGPGTRLTVL.

V gene TRBV9 combines with J gene TRBJ1-4; a possible D gene is TRBD1 (6 bases). Trimming pared 4 bases from V and 0 bases from J, leaving 16 bases between. The germline CDR1 and CDR2 sequences are SGDLS and YYNGEE. The CDR3 totals 17 residues. For the CDR3, the DNA is TGTGCCAGCAGCCCCAGCGGGGGGGCTGCAACTAATGAAAAACTGTTTTTT. It encodes CASSPSGGAATNEKLFF.

Turning to this clone: In the same sample, other DNA sequences code for this CDR3. V usage is TRBV5-6 and J usage is TRBJ2-1, with D possibly matching TRBD2 (5 bases). Trimming removed 0 bases at V and 6 bases at J, with 10 bases between. CDR1 and CDR2 (germline): SGHDT, YYEEEE. This CDR3 is 14 amino acids long. DNA of the CDR3: TGTGCCAGCAGCTTGGGGCTAGCCTCCAATGAGCAGTTCTTC. The encoded protein is CASSLGLASNEQFF.

This clone was detected only a few times. The gene calls are TRBV5-6 and TRBJ2-7, with 10 bases fitting TRBD1. The CDR3 covers 15 residues. Trimming removed 4 bases from V and 4 bases from J; junction bases left unmatched: 8. The germline V gene encodes CDR1 SGHDT and CDR2 YYEEEE. The DNA of the CDR3 is TGTGCCAGCAGCCGACAGGGGGCAAACAGTTACGAGCAGTACTTC. Translating gives CASSRQGANSYEQYF.